One T cell receptor (beta chain) is described in this entry. This clonotype is deemed large (0.1 to 1%). Its antigen remains undetermined. Per-base qualities were not stored, and no clone one base away is much larger. CDR3 length: 14 amino acids, cysteine to phenylalanine. The entry retains the CDR3 DNA only, 42 bases that are in frame from base 1. As encoded in the germline V gene, CDR1 is KGHSH while CDR2 is LQKENI. A distance of 12 bases separates the germline ends of V and J, which lose 6 bases and 0 bases respectively. These data are taken from a study of liver allograft versus peripheral blood T cells (TCRdb year 2020). About the full investigation: In liver transplant recipients, the study looked at T cell receptor repertoires in the peripheral blood and set them against the repertoires found within the transplanted livers. Study-level results and caveats: T cell receptor repertoires inside liver allografts were reported to differ from those detected in peripheral blood.

Reads for this sample came from an Illumina MiSeq. TCRdb trimmed the raw reads at Q25, called clones with MiXCR and kept productive beta chains. Duplicate CDR3 protein sequences are folded into a single record with the most common DNA and genes. This sample has 2,100 or so distinct CDR3 sequences in its table, and 15% of those were observed once. The biggest ten clones account for roughly 9.3% of the sample. The TCR originated in a human patient who had a liver transplant. Following transplantation, T cells from the graft donor may be among those present. The receptor chain draws on TRBV18 and TRBJ2-7; a tentative D match to TRBD1 spans 6 bases. The bases are TGTGCCAGCTCCCCCTCGGACAGCTCCTACGAGCAGTACTTC. Translated, it reads CASSPSDSSYEQYF.